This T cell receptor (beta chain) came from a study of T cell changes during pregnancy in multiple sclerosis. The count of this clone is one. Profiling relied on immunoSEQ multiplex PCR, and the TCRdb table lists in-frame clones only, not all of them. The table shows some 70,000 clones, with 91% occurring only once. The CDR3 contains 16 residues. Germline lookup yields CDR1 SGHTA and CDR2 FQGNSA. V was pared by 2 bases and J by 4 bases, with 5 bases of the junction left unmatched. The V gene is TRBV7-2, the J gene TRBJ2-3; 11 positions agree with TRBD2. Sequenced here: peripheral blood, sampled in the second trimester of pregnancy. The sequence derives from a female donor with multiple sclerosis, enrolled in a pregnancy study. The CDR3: CASSLIAGGLPDTQYF. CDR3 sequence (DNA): TGTGCCAGCAGCTTAATAGCGGGGGGGCTGCCAGATACGCAGTATTTT.